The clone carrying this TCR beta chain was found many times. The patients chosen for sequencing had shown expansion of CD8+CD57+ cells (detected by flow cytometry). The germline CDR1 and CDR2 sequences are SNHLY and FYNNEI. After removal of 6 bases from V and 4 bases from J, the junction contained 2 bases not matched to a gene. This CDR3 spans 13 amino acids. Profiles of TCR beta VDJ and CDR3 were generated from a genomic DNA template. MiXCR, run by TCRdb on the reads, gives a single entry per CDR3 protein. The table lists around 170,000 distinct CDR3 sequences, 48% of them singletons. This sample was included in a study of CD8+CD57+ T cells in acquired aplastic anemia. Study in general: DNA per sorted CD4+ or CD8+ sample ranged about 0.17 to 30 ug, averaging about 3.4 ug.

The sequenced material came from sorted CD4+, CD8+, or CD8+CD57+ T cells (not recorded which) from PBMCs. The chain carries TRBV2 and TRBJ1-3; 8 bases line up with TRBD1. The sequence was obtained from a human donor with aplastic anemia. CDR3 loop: CASRQGGGNTIYF. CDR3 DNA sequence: TGTGCCAGCAGACAGGGGGGAGGAAACACCATATATTTT. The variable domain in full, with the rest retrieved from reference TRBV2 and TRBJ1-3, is EPEVTQTPSHQVTQMGQEVILRCVPISNHLYFYWYRQILGQKVEFLVSFYNNEISEKSEIFDDQFSVERPDGSNFTLKIRSTKLEDSAMYFCASRQGGGNTIYFGEGSWLTVV.